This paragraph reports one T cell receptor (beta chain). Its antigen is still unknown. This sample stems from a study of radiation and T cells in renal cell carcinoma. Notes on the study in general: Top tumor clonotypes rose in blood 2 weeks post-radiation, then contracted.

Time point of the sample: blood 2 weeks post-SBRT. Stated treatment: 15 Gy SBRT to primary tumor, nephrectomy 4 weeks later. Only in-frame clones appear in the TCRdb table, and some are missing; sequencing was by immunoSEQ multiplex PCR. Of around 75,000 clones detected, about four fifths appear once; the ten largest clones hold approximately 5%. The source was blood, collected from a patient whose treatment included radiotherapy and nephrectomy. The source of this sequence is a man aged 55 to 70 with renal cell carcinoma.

CDR3 coding DNA: TGTGCCAGCAGCGTAAGGGTCCAAGAGACCCAGTACTTC. Translation: CASSVRVQETQYF. The chain uses TRBV9 and TRBJ2-5; no clear D. Trimming stripped 1 base from V and 1 base from J, with 5 bases between. The germline V gene has CDR1 SGDLS and CDR2 YYNGEE. There are 13 residues in the CDR3. Full variable domain (remainder filled in from reference TRBV9 and TRBJ2-5): DSGVTQTPKHLITATGQRVTLRCSPRSGDLSVYWYQQSLDQGLQFLIQYYNGEERAKGNILERFSAQQFPDLHSELNLSSLELGDSALYFCASSVRVQETQYFGPGTRLLVL.